The TCR beta chain described here comes from a study of T cell changes during pregnancy in multiple sclerosis. Method: immunoSEQ multiplex PCR; TCRdb's copy keeps in-frame clones and lacks some. Of about 110,000 clones in the sample, about 89% are singletons; the top ten hold less than 2%. V was clipped by 4 bases and J by 1 base, with 25 bases between them. The CDR3 is made up of 19 amino acids. CDR1 is SGHNT, CDR2 YENEEA, per germline. V gene TRBV11-3 combines with J gene TRBJ1-1; the D gene is possibly TRBD1 (5 bases). The material sequenced was peripheral blood, taken before pregnancy. This TCR came from a female donor with multiple sclerosis, enrolled in a pregnancy study. The CDR3 coding sequence is TGTGCCAGCAGCTGGCAAGGTCGTTTTGGGACTCCGAGGAACACTGAAGCTTTCTTT. This sequence encodes CASSWQGRFGTPRNTEAFF. Complete variable domain (other parts from reference TRBV11-3 and TRBJ1-1): EAGVVQSPRYKIIEKKQPVAFWCNPISGHNTLYWYLQNLGQGPELLIRYENEEAVDDSQLPKDRFSAERLKGVDSTLKIQPAELGDSAVYLCASSWQGRFGTPRNTEAFFGQGTRLTVV.